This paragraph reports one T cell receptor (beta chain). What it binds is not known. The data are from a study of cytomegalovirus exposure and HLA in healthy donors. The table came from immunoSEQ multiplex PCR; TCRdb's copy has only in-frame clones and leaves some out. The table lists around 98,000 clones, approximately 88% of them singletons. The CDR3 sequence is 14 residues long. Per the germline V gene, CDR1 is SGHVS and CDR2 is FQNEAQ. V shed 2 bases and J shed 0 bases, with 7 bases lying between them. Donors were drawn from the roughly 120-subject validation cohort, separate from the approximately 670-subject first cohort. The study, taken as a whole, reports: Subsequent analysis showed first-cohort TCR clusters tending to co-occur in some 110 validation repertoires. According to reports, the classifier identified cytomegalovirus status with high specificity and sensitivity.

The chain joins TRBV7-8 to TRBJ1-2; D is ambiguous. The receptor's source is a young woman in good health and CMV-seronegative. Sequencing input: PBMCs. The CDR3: CASSLRTANYGYTF. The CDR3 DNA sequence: TGTGCCAGCAGCTTACGCACAGCTAACTATGGCTACACCTTC. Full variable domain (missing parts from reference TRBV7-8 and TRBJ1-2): GAGVSQSPRYKVAKRGQDVALRCDPISGHVSLFWYQQALGQGPEFLTYFQNEAQLDKSGLPSDRFFAERPEGSVSTLKIQRTQQEDSAVYLCASSLRTANYGYTFGSGTRLTVV.